Below, 11 T cell receptor beta chains from the same sample are listed, as sequenced in a study of T cell repertoires in aging, cancer and after chemotherapy (dated by TCRdb to the late 2010s). Genomic DNA extracted from peripheral blood, rather than sorted cells or RNA, was used as the source for amplification of TCR beta rearrangements. For sequencing, an Illumina MiSeq was employed. Rearranged TRB sequences spanning V, D and J segments were amplified in a multiplex touch-down PCR with a mixed TRB-A/B primer pool. The public sequencing data were trimmed at Q25 with fastp and processed into clonotypes with MiXCR by TCRdb, which kept only in-frame beta chains. Rows are unified per CDR3 protein, each entry keeping the most common DNA and genes. The sample table holds approximately 590 distinct CDR3 sequences, of which about half were seen once. 25% to 35% of the sample lies in the top ten. Sample: blood. The receptors come from a human donor in good health.

Concerning this clonotype: Sequence at one end of the junction differs from germline and may be a read error. This chain joins TRBV6-6 and TRBJ2-1; perhaps TRBD2 as D (6 bases). CDR1 MNHNY and CDR2 SVGAGI come from the germline V gene (reference sequence). The CDR3 is 17 amino acids. The CDR3 loop is CVSSLRVQGGTYNEQFF. The DNA for the CDR3 is TGTGTCAGCAGCTTGAGGGTCCAGGGAGGAACCTACAATGAGCAGTTCTTC.

V and J are TRBV29-1 and TRBJ1-1, with TRBD1 matching over 10 bases. CDR1 and CDR2 from the germline V gene are SQVTM and ANQGSEA. V lost 4 bases and J lost 3; bases outside the gene matches: 5. This CDR3 contains 14 residues. The DNA for the CDR3 is TGCAGCGTTGGCGGACAGGGGGGAGACACTGAAGCTTTCTTT. Protein product: CSVGGQGGDTEAFF.

This CDR3 reads CASSQEPSGRAYTQYF. CDR3 DNA sequence: TGTGCCAGCAGCCAAGAGCCTAGCGGGAGGGCATATACGCAGTATTTT. V gene TRBV4-2 combines with J gene TRBJ2-3; 12 bases line up with TRBD2. The CDR3 is 16 residues long. J gave up 7 bases and V 0 bases, and 5 bases lay outside the gene matches. Germline V gene data show CDR1 as LGHNA and CDR2 as YNFKEQ.

The gene calls are TRBV4-2 and TRBJ2-7; 12 nucleotides align to TRBD1. J lost 5 bases, V lost 4 bases, and 9 bases had no gene match. This CDR3 is 16 amino acids long. Germline assignment: CDR1 LGHNA and CDR2 YNFKEQ. This CDR3 is CASSRGGQGAWDEQYF. In DNA, the CDR3 is TGTGCCAGCAGCCGGGGGGGACAGGGGGCATGGGACGAGCAGTACTTC.

Turning to this clonotype: Sequence at one end of the junction differs from germline and may be a read error. V usage is TRBV27 and J usage is TRBJ1-1; perhaps TRBD1 as D (6 bases). CDR1 is MNHEY, CDR2 SMNVEV, per germline (reference sequence). This CDR3 is 12 amino acids long. The CDR3 DNA follows: TGTGCCAGCCAAGACGTGGGGACAAGGCTCGTCTTT. Amino acids: CASQDVGTRLVF.

The gene calls are TRBV5-1 and TRBJ2-2, with a possible D match to TRBD1 (5 bases). This CDR3 contains 15 residues. The germline CDR1 and CDR2 sequences are SGHRS and YFSETQ. The V end lost 4 bases, the J end lost 10 bases, and 20 bases lay between the germline ends. The CDR3 bases are TGCGCCAGCAGCCTAGACAGCCCGAACACCAAGGAGCTGTTTTTT. This sequence encodes CASSLDSPNTKELFF.

This clonotype is large in the sample. This sequence joins TRBV5-6 and TRBJ1-2, with a weak D call TRBD1 (5 bases). Germline-derived CDR1 and CDR2 are SGHDT and YYEEEE. This CDR3 is built from 14 residues. Trimming pared 5 bases from V and 5 bases from J, leaving 16 bases between. This CDR3 reads CASRSPTGGYGYTF. The DNA of the CDR3 is TGTGCCAGCAGGTCCCCGACGGGGGGATATGGCTACACCTTC.

J is TRBJ2-1 and V is TRBV6-2 or TRBV6-3; no reliable D call. Between the trimmed V and J ends, which lost 3 bases and 0 bases, there was a span of 18 bases. The CDR3 spans 18 residues. Per the germline V gene, CDR1 is MNHEY and CDR2 is SVGEGT. The CDR3 bases are TGTGCCAGCAGTTATTCGTTGCTTCAGAGCTACTCCTACAATGAGCAGTTCTTC. Its protein is CASSYSLLQSYSYNEQFF.

Only a few counts were recorded for this clonotype. The chain employs TRBV20-1 and TRBJ1-1; 8 bases are a match to TRBD1. Germline-derived CDR1 and CDR2 are DFQATT and SNEGSKA (reference sequence). V was clipped by 5 bases and J by 5 bases; unmatched bases: 16. This CDR3 has 16 amino acids. The CDR3 bases are TGCAGTGCTCCCCCAGGGGGCGCAATGAAGGGGACTGAAGCTTTCTTT. This codes for CSAPPGGAMKGTEAFF.

This clonotype is a singleton in its sample. The J gene is TRBJ2-7, the V gene TRBV6-2 or TRBV6-3; the match to TRBD1 covers 8 bases. The CDR3 consists of 16 residues. V shed 6 bases, J shed 5 bases, and the junction held 15 bases outside the gene matches. Germline CDR1 reads MNHEY; CDR2 reads SVGEGT. CDR3: CASRSRTGHVIDEQYF. Written as DNA, the CDR3 is TGTGCCAGCAGATCCCGGACAGGGCATGTAATCGACGAGCAGTACTTC.

The chain recombines TRBV27 with TRBJ2-2; maybe TRBD1 (6 bases). From germline, CDR1 is MNHEY and CDR2 SMNVEV (reference sequence). The ends were cut back, 8 bases at V and 5 bases at J, with 15 bases in the middle. This CDR3 spans 14 amino acids. The chain's CDR3 is CASARTAPTGELFF. DNA for the CDR3: TGTGCCAGCGCTAGGACAGCCCCTACCGGGGAGCTGTTTTTT.